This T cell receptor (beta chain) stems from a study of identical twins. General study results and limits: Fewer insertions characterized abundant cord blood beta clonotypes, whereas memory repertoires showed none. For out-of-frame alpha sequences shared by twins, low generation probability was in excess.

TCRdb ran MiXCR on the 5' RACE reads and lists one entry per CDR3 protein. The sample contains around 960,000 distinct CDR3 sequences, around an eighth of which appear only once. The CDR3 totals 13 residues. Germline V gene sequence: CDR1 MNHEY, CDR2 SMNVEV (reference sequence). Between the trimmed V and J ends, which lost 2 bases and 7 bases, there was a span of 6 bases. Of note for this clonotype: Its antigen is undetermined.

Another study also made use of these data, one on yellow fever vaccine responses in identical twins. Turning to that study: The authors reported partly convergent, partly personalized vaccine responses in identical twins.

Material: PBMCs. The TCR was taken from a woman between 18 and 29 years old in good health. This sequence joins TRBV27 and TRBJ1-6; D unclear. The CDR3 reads CASSLEMNSPLHF. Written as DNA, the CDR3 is TGTGCCAGCAGTTTAGAGATGAATTCACCCCTCCACTTT.